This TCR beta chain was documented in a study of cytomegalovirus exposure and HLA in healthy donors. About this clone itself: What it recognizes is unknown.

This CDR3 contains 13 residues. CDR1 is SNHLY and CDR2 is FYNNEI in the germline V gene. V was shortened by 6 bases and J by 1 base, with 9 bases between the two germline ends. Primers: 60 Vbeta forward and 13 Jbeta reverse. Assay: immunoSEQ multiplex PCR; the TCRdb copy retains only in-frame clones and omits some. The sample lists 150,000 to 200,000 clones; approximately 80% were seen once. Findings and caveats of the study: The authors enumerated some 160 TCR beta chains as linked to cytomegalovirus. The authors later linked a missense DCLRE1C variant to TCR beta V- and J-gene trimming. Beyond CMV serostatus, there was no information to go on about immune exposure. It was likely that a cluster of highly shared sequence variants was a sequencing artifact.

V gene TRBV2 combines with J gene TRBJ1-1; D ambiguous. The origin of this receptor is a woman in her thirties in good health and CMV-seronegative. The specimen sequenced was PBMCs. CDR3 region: CASSPHENTEAFF. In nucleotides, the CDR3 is TGTGCCAGCAGCCCACATGAGAACACTGAAGCTTTCTTT.